This T cell receptor (beta chain) was profiled in a study of CD8+CD57+ T cells in acquired aplastic anemia. TCR beta VDJ and CDR3 profiling used genomic DNA as template. TCRdb redid the calling of the reads with MiXCR, one entry per CDR3 protein. The table has about 180,000 distinct CDR3 sequences, 45% to 55% seen once. This CDR3 spans 12 amino acids. Germline-derived CDR1 and CDR2 are SNHLY and FYNNEI. Patients picked for sequencing had shown CD8+CD57+ cell expansion detected by flow cytometry. To note about this clonotype: A junction boundary mismatches the germline segment, possibly from a read error.

The V gene is TRBV2, the J gene TRBJ1-2; 8 nucleotides line up with TRBD1. Sequencing was carried out using sorted CD4+, CD8+, or CD8+CD57+ T cells (not recorded which) from PBMCs. The clonotype was recovered from a human donor with aplastic anemia. CDR3 loop: CAGSGQGYGYTF. The CDR3 DNA is TGTGCCGGCAGCGGACAGGGCTATGGCTACACCTTC. Using reference TRBV2 and TRBJ1-2 for the parts outside the CDR3, the full variable domain is EPEVTQTPSHQVTQMGQEVILRCVPISNHLYFYWYRQILGQKVEFLVSFYNNEISEKSEIFDDQFSVERPDGSNFTLKIRSTKLEDSAMYFCAGSGQGYGYTFGSGTRLTVV.